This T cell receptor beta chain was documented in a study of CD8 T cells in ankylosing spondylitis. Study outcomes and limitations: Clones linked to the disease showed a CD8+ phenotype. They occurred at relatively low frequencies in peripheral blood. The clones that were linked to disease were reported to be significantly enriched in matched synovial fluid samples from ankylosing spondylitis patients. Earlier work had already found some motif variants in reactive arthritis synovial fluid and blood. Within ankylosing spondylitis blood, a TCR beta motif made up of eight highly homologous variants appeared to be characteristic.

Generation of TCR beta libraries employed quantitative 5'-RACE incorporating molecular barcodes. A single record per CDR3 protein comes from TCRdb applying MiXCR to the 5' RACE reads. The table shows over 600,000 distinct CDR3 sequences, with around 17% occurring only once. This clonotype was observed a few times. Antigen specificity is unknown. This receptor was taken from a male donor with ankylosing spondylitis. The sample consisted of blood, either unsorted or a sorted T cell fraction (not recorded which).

The CDR3 loop reads CATYTDTQYF. The CDR3 DNA is TGCGCCACCTACACAGATACGCAGTATTTT. The gene calls are TRBV10-2 and TRBJ2-3; D unresolved. Trimming shortened V by 10 bases and J by 2 bases, and 4 bases separated the two germline ends. The germline V gene has CDR1 WSHSY and CDR2 SAAADI. This CDR3 is built from 10 residues.